This T cell receptor beta chain was sequenced in a study of T cells in women clearing cervical HPV infection. Across the study: Cases were women with histologically confirmed HPV16-related CIN3 or worse, including a couple of invasive cancers. Controls' single incident HPV16 infection cleared within 12 months without precancer. Findings of the study overall: CIN3+ cases had significantly higher TCR repertoire richness than controls, but evenness did not differ.

The ends lost 3 bases at V and 9 bases at J; junction bases unmatched: 2. Looked up from germline, CDR1 is SEHNR and CDR2 is FQNEAQ (reference sequence). This CDR3 region has 12 residues. Libraries were prepared by immunoSEQ multiplex PCR; TCRdb keeps only in-frame clonotypes and omits some of them. This sample's table reports approximately 21,000 clones. Note on this clone: The antigen is undetermined. The sequence runs out 3 residues before the end of the CDR3; the remainder is reconstructed from the germline J gene.

Sequencing input: blood buffy coat. The TCR sequence derives from a woman aged 18 to 69 with a cervical HPV16 infection that either progressed to CIN3+ or cleared (not recorded which). The rearrangement links TRBV7-9 to TRBJ1-3, with 7 bases identical to TRBD1. The CDR3 DNA, read in part, is TGTGCCAGCAGCTTCAGACAGGGCACC. Translation gives CASSFRQGT. From start to end, the CDR3 is CASSFRQGTIYF.